Below, 26 T cell receptor beta chains from the same sample are listed, as sequenced in a study of blood T cell repertoires in COVID-19. Data came from immunoSEQ multiplex PCR; TCRdb stores just in-frame clones and leaves some out. The sample includes 56,000 or so clones, roughly 89% of them seen just once. Source material: peripheral blood. All receptors derive from a man aged 50-59 years with acute or convalescent COVID-19.

The chain employs TRBV3-1 (or the pseudogene TRBV3-2) and TRBJ2-1, with 9 positions matching TRBD2. Germline lookup yields CDR1 LGHDT and CDR2 YNNKEL (reference sequence). The CDR3 is 15 amino acids. V shed 3 bases and J 9 bases; nucleotides not matched to a gene: 9. CDR3: CASSQPGLAYPEQFF. CDR3 in DNA: TGTGCCAGCAGCCAGCCGGGACTAGCCTATCCTGAGCAGTTCTTC.

The DNA for the CDR3 is TGTGCCAGCAGTACTAAGACAGGGGGCGGCGGCTACACCTTC. As protein: CASSTKTGGGGYTF. This rearrangement joins TRBV6-5 to TRBJ1-2; 10 bases match TRBD1. J gave up 8 bases and V 5 bases, and 8 bases lay outside the gene matches. Per the germline V gene, CDR1 is MNHEY and CDR2 is SVGAGI. This CDR3 contains 14 residues.

The chain uses TRBV19 and TRBJ2-7; D might be TRBD1 (8 bases). This CDR3 region has 16 residues. Germline assignment: CDR1 LNHDA and CDR2 SQIVND (reference sequence). The V end was cut by 5 bases, the J end by 2 bases, with 19 bases between. The CDR3 reads CASSSDRAGGTYEQYF. The CDR3, as DNA: TGTGCCAGTAGTTCGGACAGGGCCGGGGGGACCTACGAGCAGTACTTC.

This clone came up a few times. Here the CDR3 reads CASSSTGGTIDGYTF. The CDR3 nucleotides are TGTGCCAGCAGCTCGACAGGGGGAACGATCGATGGCTACACCTTC. The chain is built from TRBV7-3 and TRBJ1-2; 9 nucleotides match TRBD1. Germline V CDR1 and CDR2: SGHTA, FQGTGA. This CDR3 spans 15 amino acids. V lost 4 bases and J lost 6; bases outside the gene matches: 9. The full variable domain, with the rest looked up from reference TRBV7-3 and TRBJ1-2, is GAGVSQTPSNKVTEKGKYVELRCDPISGHTALYWYRQSLGQGPEFLIYFQGTGAADDSGLPNDRFFAVRPEGSVSTLKIQRTERGDSAVYLCASSSTGGTIDGYTFGSGTRLTVV.

The chain recombines TRBV11-1 with TRBJ2-1; 10 bases agree with TRBD2. Germline trimming cut 5 bases from V and 0 bases from J; bases unmatched to any gene: 4. Germline-derived CDR1 and CDR2 are SGHAT and FQDESV (reference sequence). CDR3 length: 16 amino acids. This chain's CDR3 is CASSPSGRVSYNEQFF. The DNA for the CDR3 is TGTGCCAGCAGCCCAAGCGGGAGGGTCTCCTACAATGAGCAGTTCTTC. The complete variable domain, with remaining parts taken from reference TRBV11-1 and TRBJ2-1, reads EAEVAQSPRYKITEKSQAVAFWCDPISGHATLYWYRQILGQGPELLVQFQDESVVDDSQLPKDRFSAERLKGVDSTLKIQPAELGDSAMYLCASSPSGRVSYNEQFFGPGTRLTVL.

This chain uses TRBV7-3 with TRBJ1-1, with D possibly matching TRBD1 (6 bases). CDR3 length: 13 residues. Germline V lookup: CDR1 SGHTA, CDR2 FQGTGA. Trimming cost V 2 bases and J 3 bases, with 7 bases left between them. CDR3 sequence reads: CASSLSGDTEAFF. Written as DNA, the CDR3 is TGTGCCAGCAGCTTATCAGGGGACACTGAAGCTTTCTTT.

V and J are TRBV6-1 and TRBJ2-2; 8 bases fit TRBD2. V shed 3 bases and J 4 bases; nucleotides not matched to a gene: 7. Germline CDR1 is MNHNS and CDR2 is SASEGT. CDR3 length: 16 residues. The chain's CDR3 is CASSEDSGTTTGELFF. The CDR3 DNA is TGTGCCAGCAGTGAGGATAGCGGGACAACCACCGGGGAGCTGTTTTTT.

This chain links TRBV27 with TRBJ2-7; D unclear. Trimming stripped 3 bases from V and 5 bases from J, with 17 bases between. Per germline, CDR1 MNHEY and CDR2 SMNVEV (reference sequence). This CDR3 is 15 amino acids long. In nucleotides, the CDR3 is TGTGCCAGCAGTTTGCGGCTCACCCCAAACCACGAGCAGTACTTC. Amino acids: CASSLRLTPNHEQYF.

The genes are TRBV10-3 and TRBJ1-5; a weak D match, TRBD1 (6 bases). The germline V and J ends were trimmed by 4 bases and 5 bases, with 9 bases remaining between them. The germline V gene encodes CDR1 ENHRY and CDR2 SYGVKD. The CDR3 consists of 13 residues. CDR3 DNA sequence: TGTGCCATCAGTGGAAACAGGGATCAGCCCCAGCATTTT. It is translated as CAISGNRDQPQHF.

The chain employs TRBV18 and TRBJ1-4, with a possible D match to TRBD1 (5 bases). V was shortened by 6 bases and J by 4 bases, with 12 bases between the two germline ends. This CDR3 region has 14 residues. Germline CDR1 reads KGHSH; CDR2 reads LQKENI. CDR3 nucleotides: TGTGCCAGCTCCCCCAACGGGGGTAATGAAAAACTGTTTTTT. Protein: CASSPNGGNEKLFF.

The chain carries TRBV6-5 and TRBJ1-4; D unresolved. V dropped 2 bases and J dropped 0 bases, with 7 bases sitting between them. CDR3 length: 15 amino acids. The germline V gene encodes CDR1 MNHEY and CDR2 SVGAGI. CDR3 in DNA: TGTGCCAGCAGTTACGTAACAGCAACTAATGAAAAACTGTTTTTT. This translates into CASSYVTATNEKLFF.

This clone was counted between two and nine times. V usage is TRBV28 and J usage is TRBJ1-2; D might be TRBD1 (5 bases). Trimming removed 11 bases at V and 4 bases at J, with 11 bases between. The CDR3 covers 11 residues. Germline V lookup: CDR1 MDHEN, CDR2 SYDVKM. The CDR3 is CAVQGGYGYTF. The DNA for the CDR3 is TGTGCCGTCCAGGGCGGCTATGGCTACACCTTC.

This CDR3 is CASSQARTGMYTEAFF. DNA of the CDR3: TGTGCCAGCAGCCAAGCCAGGACAGGGATGTACACTGAAGCTTTCTTT. This rearrangement joins TRBV3-1 (or the pseudogene TRBV3-2) to TRBJ1-1, with 8 bases matching TRBD1. After removal of 1 base from V and 3 bases from J, the junction contained 7 bases not matched to a gene. CDR3 length: 16 residues. Per germline, CDR1 LGHDT and CDR2 YNNKEL (reference sequence).

V is TRBV7-3 and J is TRBJ2-5; D is undetermined. Germline assignment: CDR1 SGHTA and CDR2 FQGTGA. CDR3 length equals 16 residues. Deletions cut 1 base from V and 5 bases from J, with 17 bases between. This CDR3 reads CASSLNGVGFRETQYF. CDR3 in DNA: TGTGCCAGCAGCTTAAATGGCGTCGGGTTCCGGGAGACCCAGTACTTC. The full variable domain, its missing parts supplied by reference TRBV7-3 and TRBJ2-5, is GAGVSQTPSNKVTEKGKYVELRCDPISGHTALYWYRQSLGQGPEFLIYFQGTGAADDSGLPNDRFFAVRPEGSVSTLKIQRTERGDSAVYLCASSLNGVGFRETQYFGPGTRLLVL.

This clone was seen a single time. The chain is built from TRBV4-2 and TRBJ2-1; D is unresolved. Germline V gene sequence: CDR1 LGHNA, CDR2 YNFKEQ. V lost 0 bases and J 5 bases, leaving 14 bases between the germline ends. This CDR3 has 16 residues. The CDR3 sequence: CASSQDGGPGDNEQFF. CDR3 coding DNA: TGTGCCAGCAGCCAAGATGGCGGCCCGGGTGACAATGAGCAGTTCTTC.

This clone was seen only a few times. The chain links TRBV10-2 to TRBJ1-1, with 7 nucleotides matching TRBD1. Germline V lookup: CDR1 WSHSY, CDR2 SAAADI. There are 12 residues in the CDR3. V lost 8 bases, J lost 7 bases, and 7 bases stayed unmatched. CDR3 in amino acids: CASAKGQIEAFF. The CDR3 DNA sequence: TGCGCCAGCGCAAAGGGACAGATTGAAGCTTTCTTT.

This clone turned up a few times. The J gene is TRBJ1-1, the V gene TRBV5-1; D call uncertain. V lost 6 bases to trimming and J lost 1 base, with 25 bases between them. The CDR3 covers 18 residues. The V gene's germline CDR1 is SGHRS and CDR2 YFSETQ. CDR3 loop: CASNSKFIQYRQNTEAFF. CDR3 sequence (DNA): TGCGCCAGCAACTCTAAGTTCATTCAATATCGACAGAACACTGAAGCTTTCTTT.

This clone was counted only a few times. This chain joins TRBV7-9 and TRBJ2-3; TRBD1 aligns across 8 bases. Germline V lookup: CDR1 SEHNR, CDR2 FQNEAQ (reference sequence). There are 15 residues in the CDR3. With 5 bases clipped from V and 0 bases from J, the junction kept 4 bases outside the gene matches. In DNA, the CDR3 is TGTGCCAGCAGCCGAGGACAGGGAAGCACAGATACGCAGTATTTT. It codes for CASSRGQGSTDTQYF.

The chain combines TRBV6-1 with TRBJ1-1; tentative D call: TRBD1 (6 bases). CDR1 MNHNS and CDR2 SASEGT come from the germline V gene. The V and J ends lost 2 bases and 9 bases respectively, with 10 bases between them. This CDR3 is built from 12 residues. The CDR3 loop is CASSEIDRQAFF. CDR3 DNA sequence: TGTGCCAGCAGTGAAATCGACAGGCAAGCTTTCTTT.

This chain's CDR3 is CASSYASGTGKTEAFF. The CDR3 nucleotides read TGTGCCAGCAGTTACGCCTCCGGGACAGGGAAAACTGAAGCTTTCTTT. The chain employs TRBV6-5 and TRBJ1-1; TRBD1 matches at 9 bases. Germline CDR1 is MNHEY and CDR2 is SVGAGI. The CDR3 totals 16 residues. V trimming: 2 bases; J trimming: 5 bases; junction bases outside the gene matches: 9.

The DNA of the CDR3 is TGTGCCAGCAGTGGGACTAGATTGGCCGGGGAGCTGTTTTTT. Translated: CASSGTRLAGELFF. The chain carries TRBV2 and TRBJ2-2; 7 bases fit TRBD2. The V segment lost 4 bases and the J segment 6 bases; nucleotides outside the gene matches: 5. Looked up from germline, CDR1 is SNHLY and CDR2 is FYNNEI. The CDR3 has 14 amino acids.

The chain links TRBV2 to TRBJ1-2, with D hard to call. The CDR3 sequence is 12 residues long. V gave up 4 bases and J gave up 4 bases, with 7 bases separating them. The germline gives CDR1 SNHLY, CDR2 FYNNEI. CDR3 nucleotides: TGTGCCAGCAGTGTACAGCCCTATGGCTACACCTTC. As protein: CASSVQPYGYTF.

The V gene is TRBV19, the J gene TRBJ2-1, with TRBD2 identical over 7 bases. The CDR3 is made up of 15 amino acids. The germline gives CDR1 LNHDA, CDR2 SQIVND (reference sequence). The junction had 2 bases not matched to a gene; V was cut back by 0 bases and J by 3 bases. The CDR3 DNA is TGTGCCAGTAGTATAGAGAGCGGGATCTACAATGAGCAGTTCTTC. Translating gives CASSIESGIYNEQFF.

The genes are TRBV6-5 and TRBJ2-1; 9 nucleotides match TRBD1. Germline trimming cut 2 bases from V and 9 bases from J; bases unmatched to any gene: 11. This CDR3 spans 16 amino acids. Germline CDR1 reads MNHEY; CDR2 reads SVGAGI. The CDR3 here is CASSYGGQGLHGEQFF. CDR3 bases: TGTGCCAGCAGTTACGGAGGACAGGGGCTTCACGGTGAGCAGTTCTTC.

CDR3 loop: CASIYLVNSNQPQHF. The DNA of the CDR3 is TGTGCCAGCATCTACCTCGTAAACAGCAATCAGCCCCAGCATTTT. V usage is TRBV6-5 and J usage is TRBJ1-5; D ambiguous. Per germline, CDR1 MNHEY and CDR2 SVGAGI. The V end lost 7 bases, the J end lost 1 base, and 14 bases lay between the germline ends. This CDR3 spans 15 amino acids.

This chain links TRBV18 with TRBJ1-1; possibly TRBD1 for D (5 bases). Trimming took off 1 base at V and 2 bases at J, with 17 bases between the two ends. CDR1 and CDR2 (germline): KGHSH, LQKENI. This CDR3 comprises 17 residues. The chain's CDR3 is CASSPLELPGGNTEAFF. CDR3 coding DNA: TGTGCCAGCTCACCACTAGAACTCCCCGGGGGAAACACTGAAGCTTTCTTT.